This entry concerns a single T cell receptor (beta chain). Germline-derived CDR1 and CDR2 are SGHRS and YFSETQ. V was cut by 0 bases and J by 3 bases, with 10 bases left in between. The CDR3 has 14 amino acids. This entry belongs to a study of blood T cell repertoires in COVID-19. Overall study context: Both acute and convalescent COVID-19 samples were obtained from the United States, Italy and Spain. Sources were T cells, B-cell-depleted T cells, or PBMCs; the material itself was cDNA or gDNA.

Assay: immunoSEQ multiplex PCR; the TCRdb copy retains only in-frame clones and omits some. In the table there are 250,000 to 350,000 clones, approximately 84% of which are singletons. This receptor was obtained from a human donor with COVID-19, enrolled during active disease. The donor label of this sample is uncertain. The chain couples TRBV5-1 to TRBJ2-7, with D perhaps matching TRBD1 (5 bases). Sequencing used peripheral blood. The CDR3 DNA sequence: TGCGCCAGCAGCTTGGAGGTCAGGGACTACGAGCAGTACTTC. This gives the protein CASSLEVRDYEQYF.